This entry features one TCR beta chain sequence. The record originates from a study of brain T cells in children with intractable seizures. V lost 3 bases and J lost 7, with 12 bases in between. The CDR3 has 13 residues. Assay: immunoSEQ multiplex PCR; the TCRdb copy retains only in-frame clones and omits some. The table includes 80,000 or so clones, around nine tenths detected once. The TCR originated in a girl aged 2-10 years with Rasmussen encephalitis and intractable seizures. The chain combines TRBV12-3 or TRBV12-4 with TRBJ2-5; D is tentatively TRBD1 or TRBD2 (5 bases each). The source material was peripheral blood, sampled at surgery. CDR3 residues: CASSFGRGATQYF. CDR3 bases: TGTGCCAGCAGTTTCGGCCGGGGCGCGACCCAGTACTTC.